Each of the 21 T cell receptor beta chains below was sequenced from the same sample in a study of blood T cell repertoires in COVID-19. Assay used: immunoSEQ multiplex PCR; TCRdb lists only in-frame clones, some missing. The table records 400,000 to 450,000 clones, about 90% of them present only once. The sequenced material came from peripheral blood. The receptors here all came from a man between 18 and 35 years old with COVID-19, enrolled during active disease.

The chain recombines TRBV5-1 with TRBJ1-1; TRBD1 agrees at 7 bases. Trimming took 0 bases from V and 1 from J; bases not matched to a gene: 6. The CDR3 length is 16 residues. CDR1 is SGHRS, CDR2 YFSETQ, per germline. The CDR3 DNA reads as TGCGCCAGCAGCTTGGCCGAGGGACAGAGGAACACTGAAGCTTTCTTT. Amino acids: CASSLAEGQRNTEAFF.

This chain connects TRBV11-2 to TRBJ2-3; no reliable D call. There are 14 residues in the CDR3. Trimming stripped 4 bases from V and 2 bases from J, with 10 bases between. In germline, CDR1 is SGHAT, CDR2 FQNNGV. CDR3 sequence reads: CASSYDLHTDTQYF. The CDR3 DNA reads TGTGCCAGCAGCTATGACTTGCACACAGATACGCAGTATTTT.

The rearrangement links TRBV1 to TRBJ1-1; TRBD1, the table's D call, was not compared with the DNA. TRBV1 is recorded as a pseudogene. This CDR3 spans 16 amino acids. The CDR3 nucleotides are TGCACCAGCAGCCAAGGACAGGGGACGATGAACACTGAAGCTTTCTTT. This sequence encodes CTSSQGQGTMNTEAFF.

This chain links TRBV6-6 with TRBJ1-3; 7 bases line up with TRBD1. The J segment lost 0 bases and the V segment lost 6 bases, leaving 8 bases of the junction unmatched. The CDR3 sequence is 16 residues long. Germline-derived CDR1 and CDR2 are MNHNY and SVGAGI (reference sequence). For the CDR3, the DNA is TGTGCCAGCAGCCTACAGGGGACCTACTCTGGAAACACCATATATTTT. This encodes CASSLQGTYSGNTIYF.

In regard to this clone: Other DNA variants within this sample encode the same CDR3. The genes are TRBV13 and TRBJ2-7, with 13 bases identical to TRBD2. The CDR3 spans 15 residues. Germline V gene sequence: CDR1 PRHDT, CDR2 FYEKMQ (reference sequence). Trimming removed 5 bases from V and 4 bases from J; junction bases left unmatched: 5. CDR3: CASSRGTSGTYEQYF. CDR3 nucleotides: TGTGCCAGCAGCCGCGGGACTAGCGGGACTTACGAGCAGTACTTC.

This chain uses TRBV5-1 with TRBJ2-2; D is unresolved. The germline V gene has CDR1 SGHRS and CDR2 YFSETQ. Trimming removed 3 bases from V and 0 bases from J, with 24 bases in between. This CDR3 has 20 amino acids. Written as DNA, the CDR3 is TGCGCCAGCAGCTACCCTTCCGCGCAGGTGGTGTTCGCGAACACCGGGGAGCTGTTTTTT. Encoded protein: CASSYPSAQVVFANTGELFF.

J is TRBJ1-4 and V is TRBV5-1; the match to TRBD1 covers 8 bases. CDR1 SGHRS and CDR2 YFSETQ come from the germline V gene. V dropped 3 bases and J dropped 7; count of bases not matched to a gene: 11. This CDR3 contains 16 residues. CDR3 in DNA: TGCGCCAGCAGCTGGAAGGACAGGGCCCAAGTTGAAAAACTGTTTTTT. This encodes CASSWKDRAQVEKLFF.

The CDR3 DNA is TGTGCCAGCAGGCTTTTCGACAGGGATAATTCACCCCTCCACTTT. Encoded protein: CASRLFDRDNSPLHF. The rearrangement links TRBV6-5 to TRBJ1-6; TRBD1 aligns across 7 bases. CDR1 is MNHEY and CDR2 is SVGAGI in the germline V gene. CDR3 length: 15 amino acids. J was trimmed by 5 bases and V by 6 bases; bases with no gene match: 7.

The chain couples TRBV11-3 to TRBJ2-3; D call uncertain. The CDR3 extends over 13 amino acids. V was pared by 3 bases and J by 2 bases, with 6 bases between. Germline-derived CDR1 and CDR2 are SGHNT and YENEEA. The CDR3 loop is CASSFSHTDTQYF. CDR3 coding DNA: TGTGCCAGCAGCTTTTCCCACACAGATACGCAGTATTTT.

The CDR3 reads CASSEGAGAYEQYF. CDR3 coding DNA: TGTGCCAGCAGTGAGGGGGCGGGGGCGTACGAGCAGTACTTC. The genes are TRBV2 and TRBJ2-7, with D possibly matching TRBD2 (7 bases). V gave up 3 bases and J gave up 4 bases, with 13 bases separating them. Germline CDR1 and CDR2: SNHLY and FYNNEI. CDR3 size: 14 residues.

The chain carries TRBV6-1 and TRBJ2-1; TRBD2 agrees at 13 bases. Germline CDR1 is MNHNS and CDR2 is SASEGT. After removal of 2 bases from V and 7 bases from J, the junction contained 5 bases not matched to a gene. This CDR3 spans 16 amino acids. The CDR3 bases are TGTGCCAGCAGTGAACCGGGACTAGCGGGGCGGAATGAGCAGTTCTTC. Encoded protein: CASSEPGLAGRNEQFF.

The rearrangement joins TRBV21-1 to TRBJ2-1; the D call in the table, TRBD1, was not verified against the DNA. TRBV21-1 is a pseudogene locus. This CDR3 spans 12 amino acids. CDR3 DNA sequence: TGTGCCAGCAGCAGCACCTCAGGTAATCTGTTCTTC. Translated, it gives CASSSTSGNLFF.

The chain carries TRBV7-8 and TRBJ1-3; weak D call: TRBD1 (6 bases). Deletions cut 3 bases from V and 4 bases from J, with 10 bases between. This CDR3 region has 14 residues. Germline lookup yields CDR1 SGHVS and CDR2 FQNEAQ. DNA for the CDR3: TGTGCCAGCAGCTTTCCGGGGGGCGGAAACACCATATATTTT. Translation: CASSFPGGGNTIYF.

The V gene is TRBV15, the J gene TRBJ1-3; a possible D gene is TRBD1 (5 bases). Germline assignment: CDR1 LNHNV and CDR2 YYDKDF (reference sequence). V lost 6 bases and J 11 bases, leaving 11 bases between the germline ends. This CDR3 is 11 amino acids long. CDR3 bases: TGTGCCACCAGAGGCCAGGGCCCCATATATTTT. The encoded protein is CATRGQGPIYF.

J is TRBJ2-1 and V is TRBV5-6; TRBD2 matches at 13 bases. In germline, CDR1 is SGHDT, CDR2 YYEEEE. This CDR3 is 16 amino acids long. V dropped 3 bases and J dropped 8; count of bases not matched to a gene: 8. The CDR3 nucleotides read TGTGCCAGCAGCTGGGGACTAGCGGGATCTATCGATGAGCAGTTCTTC. The encoded protein is CASSWGLAGSIDEQFF.

The rearrangement joins TRBV5-6 to TRBJ2-7; 9 nucleotides match TRBD2. V trimming: 3 bases; J trimming: 9 bases; junction bases outside the gene matches: 7. CDR1 and CDR2 from the germline V gene are SGHDT and YYEEEE. The CDR3 consists of 13 residues. CDR3 coding DNA: TGTGCCAGCAGCTCTTTTGCGGGAGGGGTGCAGTACTTC. Protein sequence: CASSSFAGGVQYF.

This chain uses TRBV18 with TRBJ2-1, with TRBD1 identical over 9 bases. V lost 6 bases and J lost 5; bases outside the gene matches: 11. The germline V gene encodes CDR1 KGHSH and CDR2 LQKENI. The CDR3 spans 16 residues. This chain's CDR3 is CASSPGTGSFDNEQFF. In DNA, the CDR3 is TGTGCCAGCTCCCCCGGGACAGGGAGTTTTGACAATGAGCAGTTCTTC.

This rearrangement joins TRBV3-1 (or the pseudogene TRBV3-2) to TRBJ2-6; 7 nucleotides align to TRBD1. The CDR3 totals 15 residues. After removal of 4 bases from V and 1 base from J, the junction contained 1 base not matched to a gene. Germline CDR1 is LGHDT and CDR2 is YNNKEL (reference sequence). The CDR3 sequence is CASSPGGSGANVLTF. The CDR3 nucleotides are TGTGCCAGCAGCCCAGGGGGTTCTGGGGCCAACGTCCTGACTTTC.

Concerning this clone: Other DNA sequences in this sample translate to the same CDR3. V is TRBV18 and J is TRBJ2-1; TRBD1 aligns across 11 bases. CDR1 KGHSH and CDR2 LQKENI come from the germline V gene. With V trimmed by 2 bases and J by 4 bases, 1 base remained unmatched. The CDR3 runs to 15 residues. The CDR3 sequence is CASSPGTGGYNEQFF. CDR3 DNA: TGTGCCAGCTCACCAGGGACAGGGGGTTACAATGAGCAGTTCTTC.

This clone has only one observation. The CDR3 coding sequence is TGTGCCAGCAGCAGGGGAGAACAAGAGACCCAGTACTTC. Translating gives CASSRGEQETQYF. The chain is built from TRBV6-5 and TRBJ2-5; TRBD1 might be the D (6 bases). V lost 6 bases to trimming and J lost 2 bases, with 10 bases between them. This CDR3 is 13 amino acids long. Looked up from germline, CDR1 is MNHEY and CDR2 is SVGAGI.

The chain combines TRBV5-1 with TRBJ1-1; no definite D call. From germline, CDR1 is SGHRS and CDR2 YFSETQ. The CDR3 is 13 amino acids. V was shortened by 0 bases and J by 4 bases, with 7 bases between the two germline ends. CDR3 DNA: TGCGCCAGCAGCTTGGATGGTAGCACTGAAGCTTTCTTT. This gives the protein CASSLDGSTEAFF.